One T cell receptor beta chain is described in this entry. The sample is drawn from a study of blood T cell repertoires in COVID-19. Study background: Sites in the United States, Italy and Spain provided acute and convalescent COVID-19 samples. In each case, the material was cDNA or gDNA derived from T cells, B-cell-depleted T cells, or PBMCs.

Trimming removed 4 bases at V and 7 bases at J, with 14 bases between. Germline lookup yields CDR1 SGHTA and CDR2 FQGNSA. This CDR3 region has 14 residues. Seattle enrolled patients during active infection and tracked them longitudinally. Original handling: Reference gene primer amplification gave nucleated cell count estimates. The repertoire was sequenced with immunoSEQ multiplex PCR; TCRdb's copy has only in-frame clones and lacks some. That table is the source of V, J and clone size, and D and trimming were worked out from the DNA. The data hold some 150,000 clones, with around 85% observed a single time.

The chain employs TRBV7-2 and TRBJ1-5; maybe TRBD1 (6 bases). The sequenced sample was peripheral blood. The source is a man aged 55 to 69 with COVID-19, enrolled during active disease. In DNA, the CDR3 is TGTGCCAGCAGCTCGGACAGTCTCAGCCAGCCCCAGCATTTT. Protein: CASSSDSLSQPQHF.